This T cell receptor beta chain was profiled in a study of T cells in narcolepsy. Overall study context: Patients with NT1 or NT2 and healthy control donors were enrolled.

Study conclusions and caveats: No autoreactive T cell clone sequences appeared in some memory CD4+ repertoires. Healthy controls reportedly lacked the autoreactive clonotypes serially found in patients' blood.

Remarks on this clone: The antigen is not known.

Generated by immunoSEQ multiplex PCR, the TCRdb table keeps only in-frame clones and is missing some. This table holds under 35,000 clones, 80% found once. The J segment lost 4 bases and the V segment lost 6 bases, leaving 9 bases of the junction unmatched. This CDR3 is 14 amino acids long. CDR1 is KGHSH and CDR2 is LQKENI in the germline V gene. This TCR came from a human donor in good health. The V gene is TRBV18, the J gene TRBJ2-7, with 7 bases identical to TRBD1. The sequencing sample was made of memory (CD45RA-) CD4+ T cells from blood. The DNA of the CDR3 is TGTGCCAGCTCCTTGATTAGGGGGCTTTACGAGCAGTACTTC. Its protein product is CASSLIRGLYEQYF.